This T cell receptor (beta chain) was documented in a study of CD8 T cells in ankylosing spondylitis. Study-level points and caveats: Significant enrichment of disease-linked clones was reported in matched ankylosing spondylitis synovial fluid. Some of the motif variants had earlier been found in reactive arthritis patients' fluid and blood. Blood from ankylosing spondylitis patients appeared to carry a characteristic roughly eight-variant TCR beta motif.

A single record per CDR3 protein comes from TCRdb applying MiXCR to the 5' RACE reads. The table lists some 270,000 distinct CDR3 sequences, 15% to 20% of them singletons. This clonotype has just a few counts. Its antigen is as yet unknown. The germline V gene encodes CDR1 SGHRS and CDR2 YFSETQ. CDR3 length: 14 residues. V lost 4 bases and J 0 bases, leaving 8 bases between the germline ends. Sequenced input: blood, either unsorted or a sorted T cell fraction (not recorded which). J is TRBJ1-5 and V is TRBV5-1, with unresolved D. The receptor was derived from a male donor with ankylosing spondylitis or in good health (not recorded which). As DNA, the CDR3 is TGCGCCAGCAGCGAAGGCGGTAGCAATCAGCCCCAGCATTTT. This encodes CASSEGGSNQPQHF. The full variable domain, its missing parts supplied by reference TRBV5-1 and TRBJ1-5, is KAGVTQTPRYLIKTRGQQVTLSCSPISGHRSVSWYQQTPGQGLQFLFEYFSETQRNKGNFPGRFSGRQFSNSRSEMNVSTLELGDSALYLCASSEGGSNQPQHFGDGTRLSIL.